This T cell receptor beta chain was captured in a study of siplizumab effects on memory and regulatory T cells. Only in-frame clones appear in the TCRdb table, and some are missing; sequencing was by immunoSEQ multiplex PCR. The sample contains about 100,000 clones, 80% to 95% of which appear only once. V shed 3 bases, J shed 6 bases, and the junction held 6 bases outside the gene matches. Per the germline V gene, CDR1 is LNHDA and CDR2 is SQIVND (reference sequence). CDR3 length equals 15 residues. The source material was CD4+ T cells sorted from blood. The V gene is TRBV19, the J gene TRBJ2-3; 10 bases line up with TRBD2. The TCR sequence derives from a human donor in good health. Some clones in this sample may be carry-over from other donors' samples. The CDR3 here is CASSIPLAGADTQYF. DNA of the CDR3: TGTGCCAGTAGTATTCCGCTAGCGGGGGCCGATACGCAGTATTTT.